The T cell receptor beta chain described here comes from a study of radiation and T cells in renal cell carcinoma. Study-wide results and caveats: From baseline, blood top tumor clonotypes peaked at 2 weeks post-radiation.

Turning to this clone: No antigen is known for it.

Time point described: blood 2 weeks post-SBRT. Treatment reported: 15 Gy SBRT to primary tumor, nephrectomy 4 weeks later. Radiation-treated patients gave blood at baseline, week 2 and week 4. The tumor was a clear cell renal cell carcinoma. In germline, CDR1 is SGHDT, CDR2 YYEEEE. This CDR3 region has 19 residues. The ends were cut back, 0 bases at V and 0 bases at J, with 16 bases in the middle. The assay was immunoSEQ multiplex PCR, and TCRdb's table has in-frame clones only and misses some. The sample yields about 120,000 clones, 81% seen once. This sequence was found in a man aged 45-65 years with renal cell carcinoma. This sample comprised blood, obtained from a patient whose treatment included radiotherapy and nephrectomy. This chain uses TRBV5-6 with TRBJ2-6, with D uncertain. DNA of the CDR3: TGTGCCAGCAGCTTGGCAAGTAGAAAACTCAGCTCTGGGGCCAACGTCCTGACTTTC. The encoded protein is CASSLASRKLSSGANVLTF.